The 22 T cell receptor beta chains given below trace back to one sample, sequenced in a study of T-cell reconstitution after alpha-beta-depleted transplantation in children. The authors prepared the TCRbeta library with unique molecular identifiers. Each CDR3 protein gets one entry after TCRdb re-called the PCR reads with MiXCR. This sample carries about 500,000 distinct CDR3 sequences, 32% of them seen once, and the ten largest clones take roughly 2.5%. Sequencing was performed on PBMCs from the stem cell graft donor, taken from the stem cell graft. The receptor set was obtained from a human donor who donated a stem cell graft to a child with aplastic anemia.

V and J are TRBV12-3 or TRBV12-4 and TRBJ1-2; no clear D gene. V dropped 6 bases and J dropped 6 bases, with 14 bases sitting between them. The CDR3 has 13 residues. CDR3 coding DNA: TGTGCCAGCAGACCCGACAACGGGCATGGCTACACCTTC. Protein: CASRPDNGHGYTF.

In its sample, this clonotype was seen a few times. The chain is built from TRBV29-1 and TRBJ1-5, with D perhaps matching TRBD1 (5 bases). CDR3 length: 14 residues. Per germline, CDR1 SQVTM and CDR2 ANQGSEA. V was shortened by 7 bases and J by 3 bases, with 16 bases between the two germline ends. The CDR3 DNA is TGCAGCGCGAGGGTGGGGGGAAACAATCAGCCCCAGCATTTT. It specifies CSARVGGNNQPQHF.

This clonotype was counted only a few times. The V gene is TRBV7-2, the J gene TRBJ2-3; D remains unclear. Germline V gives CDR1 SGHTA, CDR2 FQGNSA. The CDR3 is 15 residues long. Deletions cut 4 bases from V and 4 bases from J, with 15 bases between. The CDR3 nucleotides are TGTGCCAGCAGCTCCCGCTTCGACGGCTCAGATACGCAGTATTTT. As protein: CASSSRFDGSDTQYF.

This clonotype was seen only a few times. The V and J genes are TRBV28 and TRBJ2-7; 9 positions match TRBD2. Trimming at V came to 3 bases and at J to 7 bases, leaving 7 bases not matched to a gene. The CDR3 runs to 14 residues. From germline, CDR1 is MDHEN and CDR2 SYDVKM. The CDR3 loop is CASSFGLAGLEQYV. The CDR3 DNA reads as TGTGCCAGCAGTTTCGGGCTAGCGGGACTAGAGCAGTACGTC.

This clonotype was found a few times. The CDR3 DNA reads as TGTGCCAGCAGGAGGTCCAGGGAAGCTTTCTTT. Protein sequence: CASRRSREAFF. The V gene is TRBV7-2, the J gene TRBJ1-1; D is uncertain. Germline V CDR1 and CDR2: SGHTA, FQGNSA. The CDR3 contains 11 residues. The V end lost 6 bases, the J end lost 8 bases, and 10 bases lay between the germline ends.

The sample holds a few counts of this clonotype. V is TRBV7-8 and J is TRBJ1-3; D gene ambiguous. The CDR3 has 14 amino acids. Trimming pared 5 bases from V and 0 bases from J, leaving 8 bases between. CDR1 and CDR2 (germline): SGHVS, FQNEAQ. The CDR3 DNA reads TGTGCCAGCAGCGCCCAGATCTCTGGAAACACCATATATTTT. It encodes CASSAQISGNTIYF.

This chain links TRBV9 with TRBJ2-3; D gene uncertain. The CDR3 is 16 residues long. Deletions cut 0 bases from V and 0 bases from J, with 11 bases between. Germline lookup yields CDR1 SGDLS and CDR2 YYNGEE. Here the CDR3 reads CASSVGDLPSTDTQYF. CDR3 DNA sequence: TGTGCCAGCAGCGTAGGGGATCTCCCTAGCACAGATACGCAGTATTTT.

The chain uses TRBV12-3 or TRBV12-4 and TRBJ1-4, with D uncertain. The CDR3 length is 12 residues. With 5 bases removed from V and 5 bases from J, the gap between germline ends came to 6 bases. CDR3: CASSPLNEKLFF. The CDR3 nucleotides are TGTGCCAGCAGTCCCCTGAATGAAAAACTGTTTTTT.

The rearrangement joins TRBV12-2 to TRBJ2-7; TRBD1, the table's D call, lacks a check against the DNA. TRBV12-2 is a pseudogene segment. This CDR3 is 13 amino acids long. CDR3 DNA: TGTGCAAGTCGCGCTACTCCAAGGGGGGAGCAGTACGTC. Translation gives CASRATPRGEQYV.

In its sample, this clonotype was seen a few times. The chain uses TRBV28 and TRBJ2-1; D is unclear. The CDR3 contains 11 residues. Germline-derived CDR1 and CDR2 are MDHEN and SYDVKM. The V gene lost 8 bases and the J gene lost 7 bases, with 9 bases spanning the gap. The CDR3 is CASCRKNEQFF. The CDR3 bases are TGTGCCAGCTGTAGGAAGAATGAGCAGTTCTTC.

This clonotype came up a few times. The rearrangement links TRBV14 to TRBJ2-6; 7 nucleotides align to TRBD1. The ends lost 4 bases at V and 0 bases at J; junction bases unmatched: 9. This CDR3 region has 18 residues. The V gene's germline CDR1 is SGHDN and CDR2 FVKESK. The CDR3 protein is CASSREPGQLSGANVLTF. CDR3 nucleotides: TGTGCCAGCAGCCGAGAACCGGGACAGCTCTCTGGGGCCAACGTCCTGACTTTC.

CDR3: CAISGDRGVKDEQFF. As DNA, the CDR3 is TGTGCCATCAGTGGGGACAGGGGGGTGAAGGATGAGCAGTTCTTC. The chain links TRBV10-3 to TRBJ2-1; 11 bases map to TRBD1. V gave up 4 bases and J gave up 8 bases; unmatched junction bases: 7. Germline CDR1 is ENHRY and CDR2 is SYGVKD. The CDR3 covers 15 residues.

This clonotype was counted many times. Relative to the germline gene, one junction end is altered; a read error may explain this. In DNA, the CDR3 is TGTGCCAGCAGCTTAGCCGGCGGAGGGTACAATGAGCAGTTCTTC. Its protein product is CASSLAGGGYNEQFF. This chain connects TRBV5-1 to TRBJ2-1, with D maybe TRBD2 (6 bases). Germline V lookup: CDR1 SGHRS, CDR2 YFSETQ. This CDR3 comprises 15 residues. Variable domain in full (rest from reference TRBV5-1 and TRBJ2-1): KAGVTQTPRYLIKTRGQQVTLSCSPISGHRSVSWYQQTPGQGLQFLFEYFSETQRNKGNFPGRFSGRQFSNSRSEMNVSTLELGDSALYLCASSLAGGGYNEQFFGPGTRLTVL.

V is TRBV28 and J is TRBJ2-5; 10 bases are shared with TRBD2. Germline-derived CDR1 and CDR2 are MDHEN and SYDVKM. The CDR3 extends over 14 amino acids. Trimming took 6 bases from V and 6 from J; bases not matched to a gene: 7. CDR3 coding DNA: TGTGCCAGCAGCAAGCGGGAGGGCCTGAAGACCCAGTACTTC. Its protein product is CASSKREGLKTQYF.

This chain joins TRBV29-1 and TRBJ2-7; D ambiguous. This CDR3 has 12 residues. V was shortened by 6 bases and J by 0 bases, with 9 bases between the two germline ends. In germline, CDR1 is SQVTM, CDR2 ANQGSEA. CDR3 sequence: CSVALSSYEQYF. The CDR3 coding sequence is TGCAGCGTGGCACTTAGCTCCTACGAGCAGTACTTC.

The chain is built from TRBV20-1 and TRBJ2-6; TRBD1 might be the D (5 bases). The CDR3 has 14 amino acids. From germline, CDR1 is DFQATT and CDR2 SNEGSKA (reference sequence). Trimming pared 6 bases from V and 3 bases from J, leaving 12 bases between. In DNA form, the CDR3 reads TGCAGTGCCCCGGACAACGTTGGGGCCAACGTCCTGACTTTC. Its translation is CSAPDNVGANVLTF.

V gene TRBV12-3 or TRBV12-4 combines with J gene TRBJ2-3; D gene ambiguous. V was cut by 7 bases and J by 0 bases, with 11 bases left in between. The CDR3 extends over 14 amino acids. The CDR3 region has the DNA TGTGCCAGCACCCCAGGCGGTAGCACAGATACGCAGTATTTT. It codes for CASTPGGSTDTQYF.

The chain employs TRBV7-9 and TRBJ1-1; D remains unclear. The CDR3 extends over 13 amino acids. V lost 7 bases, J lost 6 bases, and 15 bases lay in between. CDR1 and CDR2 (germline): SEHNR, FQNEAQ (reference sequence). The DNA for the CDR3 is TGTGCCAGCAATGTGGGGTACTCATCTGAAGCTTTCTTT. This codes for CASNVGYSSEAFF.

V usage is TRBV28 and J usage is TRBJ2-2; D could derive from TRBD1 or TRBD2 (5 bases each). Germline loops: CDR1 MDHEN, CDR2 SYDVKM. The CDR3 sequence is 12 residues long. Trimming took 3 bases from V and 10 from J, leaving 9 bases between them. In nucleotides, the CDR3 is TGTGCCAGCAGTTTGTGGGACCTGGAGCTGTTTTTT. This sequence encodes CASSLWDLELFF.

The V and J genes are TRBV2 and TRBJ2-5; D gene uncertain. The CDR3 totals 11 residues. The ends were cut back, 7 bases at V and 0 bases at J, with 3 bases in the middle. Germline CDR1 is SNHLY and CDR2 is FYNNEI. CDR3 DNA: TGTGCCAGCAAGTACCAAGAGACCCAGTACTTC. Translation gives CASKYQETQYF. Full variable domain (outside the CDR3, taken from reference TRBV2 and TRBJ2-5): EPEVTQTPSHQVTQMGQEVILRCVPISNHLYFYWYRQILGQKVEFLVSFYNNEISEKSEIFDDQFSVERPDGSNFTLKIRSTKLEDSAMYFCASKYQETQYFGPGTRLLVL.

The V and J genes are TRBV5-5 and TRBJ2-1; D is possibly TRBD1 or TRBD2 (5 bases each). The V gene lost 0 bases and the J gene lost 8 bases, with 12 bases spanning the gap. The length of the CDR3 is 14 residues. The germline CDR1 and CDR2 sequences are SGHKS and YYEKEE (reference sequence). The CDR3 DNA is TGTGCCAGCAGCTTGGTGGGGGATAGCCATGAGCAGTTCTTC. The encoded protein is CASSLVGDSHEQFF.

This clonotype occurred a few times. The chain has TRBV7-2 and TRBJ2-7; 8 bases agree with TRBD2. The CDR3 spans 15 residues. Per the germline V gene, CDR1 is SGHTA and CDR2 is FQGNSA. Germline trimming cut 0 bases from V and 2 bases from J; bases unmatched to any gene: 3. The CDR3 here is CASSLASGDTYEQYF. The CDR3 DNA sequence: TGTGCCAGCAGCTTAGCTAGCGGGGATACCTACGAGCAGTACTTC.